These 19 T cell receptor beta chains share one sample of origin, sequenced in a study of spatial heterogeneity in lung cancer (dated by TCRdb to between 2019 and 2020). The library was built by means of 5' RACE. Instrument on record: NextSeq 500. In-frame beta chains were kept once TCRdb had trimmed the public reads at Q25 with fastp and called clones with MiXCR. All rows with the same CDR3 protein become a single entry with the most common DNA and genes. The sample contains 90,000 to 95,000 distinct CDR3 sequences, 9.5% to 15% of them found a single time. More than 40% of the sample lies in the top ten. This specimen's time point label, interpreted: sample taken at primary tumor resection. Material: PBMCs, obtained at surgery. These receptors originate from a male donor with early-stage non-small cell lung cancer.

This clonotype was recorded many times. V usage is TRBV7-8 and J usage is TRBJ2-2, with a tentative D call TRBD2 (5 bases). Trimming took 2 bases from V and 4 from J, leaving 17 bases between them. Germline V gene lookup returns CDR1 SGHVS and CDR2 FQNEAQ. The CDR3 has 17 residues. Written as DNA, the CDR3 is TGTGCCAGCAGCTTACACCCCAGCGGCAGCGCCACCGGGGAGCTGTTTTTT. As protein: CASSLHPSGSATGELFF.

The V gene is TRBV24-1, the J gene TRBJ2-3; D possibly corresponds to TRBD1 (6 bases). Germline CDR1 KGHDR, CDR2 SFDVKD. The CDR3 has 15 amino acids. Trimming removed 10 bases at V and 1 base at J, with 17 bases between. The CDR3, as DNA: TGTGCCACTTCAGTAAACAGGGAAGGCACAGATACGCAGTATTTT. Translating it yields CATSVNREGTDTQYF.

Only a few counts were recorded for this clonotype. The rearrangement joins TRBV6-6 to TRBJ1-6; D unclear. The ends were cut back, 2 bases at V and 13 bases at J, with 15 bases in the middle. In germline, CDR1 is MNHNY, CDR2 SVGAGI (reference sequence). There are 14 residues in the CDR3. Written as DNA, the CDR3 is TGTGCCAGCAGTTACCAGGTTGGGGTAGAGCCCCTCCACTTT. Protein: CASSYQVGVEPLHF.

Turning to this clonotype: An end of the junction differs from the germline gene, which may be a read error. The chain links TRBV6-2 or TRBV6-3 to TRBJ2-7; 7 bases match TRBD2. The CDR3 has 14 residues. The germline V gene encodes CDR1 MNHEY and CDR2 SVGEGT. This CDR3 is CASSHGLGRGEQYF. The CDR3 DNA sequence: TGTGCCAGCAGTCATGGACTAGGGCGCGGCGAGCAGTACTTT.

The V gene is TRBV7-8, the J gene TRBJ2-5; possibly TRBD1 for D (6 bases). This CDR3 has 17 amino acids. Germline V lookup: CDR1 SGHVS, CDR2 FQNEAQ. V lost 2 bases and J 5 bases, leaving 21 bases between the germline ends. The chain's CDR3 is CASSLNGQPISKETQYF. DNA of the CDR3: TGTGCCAGCAGCTTAAACGGACAGCCAATTAGTAAGGAGACCCAGTACTTC.

In nucleotides, the CDR3 is TGCGCCAGCAGCCAAGTCCGGACAGGGACCTACGAGCAGTACTTC. It specifies CASSQVRTGTYEQYF. The chain couples TRBV4-3 to TRBJ2-7, with TRBD1 identical over 8 bases. With 1 base clipped from V and 2 bases from J, the junction kept 4 bases outside the gene matches. The CDR3 totals 15 residues. Per the germline V gene, CDR1 is LGHNA and CDR2 is YSLEER.

This clonotype was found many times. This chain joins TRBV6-5 and TRBJ2-6; 8 bases map to TRBD1. V was clipped by 4 bases and J by 0 bases; unmatched bases: 5. The CDR3 consists of 17 residues. Germline V CDR1 and CDR2: MNHEY, SVGAGI. The CDR3 DNA is TGTGCCAGCAGTTTGACAGGGGCCCTCTCTGGGGCCAACGTCCTGACTTTC. Its protein product is CASSLTGALSGANVLTF.

This clonotype was detected only a few times. The V gene is TRBV6-2 or TRBV6-3, the J gene TRBJ2-1, with 9 nucleotides matching TRBD1. J gave up 14 bases and V 2 bases, and 10 bases lay outside the gene matches. CDR3 length equals 14 residues. Looked up from germline, CDR1 is MNHEY and CDR2 is SVGEGT. CDR3 sequence (DNA): TGTGCCAGCAGTTACAAGGGACAGGGACCGTCGGAGTTCTTC. This translates into CASSYKGQGPSEFF.

The table lists this clonotype with many counts. The chain couples TRBV7-2 to TRBJ1-1; D is undetermined. V lost 0 bases to trimming and J lost 0 bases, with 2 bases between them. This CDR3 spans 13 amino acids. Per the germline V gene, CDR1 is SGHTA and CDR2 is FQGNSA. Written as DNA, the CDR3 is TGTGCCAGCAGCTTAGCACTGAACACTGAAGCTTTCTTT. As protein: CASSLALNTEAFF.

At least ten counts were recorded for this clonotype. The chain recombines TRBV5-1 with TRBJ2-2, with TRBD2 as a possible D gene (5 bases). The CDR3 runs to 13 residues. CDR1 is SGHRS and CDR2 is YFSETQ in the germline V gene. Deletions cut 10 bases from V and 6 bases from J, with 16 bases between. The CDR3, as DNA: TGCGCCTGCCGCCGGGCCGGGGCCGGGGAGCTGTTTTTT. Its protein is CACRRAGAGELFF.

The chain employs TRBV6-5 and TRBJ2-2, with 7 bases identical to TRBD1. V was clipped by 7 bases and J by 4 bases; unmatched bases: 6. This CDR3 has 14 residues. Germline V CDR1 and CDR2: MNHEY, SVGAGI. CDR3 bases: TGTGCCAGCACCCCCCCAGGGGGCACCGGGGAGCTGTTTTTT. Translating gives CASTPPGGTGELFF.

This clonotype was recorded a few times. This sequence joins TRBV2 and TRBJ2-2, with 9 bases matching TRBD2. The V gene's germline CDR1 is SNHLY and CDR2 FYNNEI. With 6 bases clipped from V and 4 bases from J, the junction kept 6 bases outside the gene matches. This CDR3 has 15 amino acids. The CDR3 region has the DNA TGTGCCAGCAGCCCCGGGACTAGCACCACCGGGGAGCTGTTTTTT. It specifies CASSPGTSTTGELFF. Supplemented by reference TRBV2 and TRBJ2-2, the full variable domain reads EPEVTQTPSHQVTQMGQEVILRCVPISNHLYFYWYRQILGQKVEFLVSFYNNEISEKSEIFDDQFSVERPDGSNFTLKIRSTKLEDSAMYFCASSPGTSTTGELFFGEGSRLTVL.

The sample holds many counts of this clonotype. The CDR3 loop reads CASSWVAGNTDTQYF. In DNA form, the CDR3 reads TGTGCCAGCAGCTGGGTAGCGGGGAACACAGATACGCAGTATTTT. V is TRBV7-3 and J is TRBJ2-3; 8 positions match TRBD2. V shed 4 bases and J 2 bases; nucleotides not matched to a gene: 5. The germline V gene encodes CDR1 SGHTA and CDR2 FQGTGA. The CDR3 runs 15 residues.

At least ten counts were recorded for this clonotype. The chain links TRBV28 to TRBJ2-1; 13 bases align to TRBD2. CDR1 MDHEN and CDR2 SYDVKM come from the germline V gene. The CDR3 is 15 amino acids. After removal of 6 bases from V and 8 bases from J, the junction contained 7 bases not matched to a gene. The CDR3 region has the DNA TGTGCCAGCAGGTCAACTAGCGGGAGGGCCTATGAGCAGTTCTTC. It translates to CASRSTSGRAYEQFF.

Of note for this clonotype: The CDR3 carries no conserved terminal phenylalanine or tryptophan, so it likely arises from a read error. V usage is TRBV29-1 and J usage is TRBJ2-5, with D unresolved. The CDR3 is 12 residues long. Trimming cost V 8 bases and J 5 bases, with 15 bases left between them. Per germline, CDR1 SQVTM and CDR2 ANQGSEA. CDR3 residues: CSPPPPLETQYS. The DNA for the CDR3 is TGCAGCCCCCCTCCCCCCCTTGAGACCCAGTACTCC.

The chain links TRBV5-4 to TRBJ2-5; TRBD1 matches 8 bases. CDR3 length: 15 residues. Looked up from germline, CDR1 is SGHNT and CDR2 is YYREEE (reference sequence). J gave up 4 bases and V 3 bases, and 8 bases lay outside the gene matches. The chain's CDR3 is CASSYDRGGSETQYF. CDR3 DNA sequence: TGTGCCAGCAGCTATGACAGGGGAGGTTCAGAGACCCAGTACTTC. Together with reference TRBV5-4 and TRBJ2-5, the CDR3 gives the full variable domain: ETGVTQSPTHLIKTRGQQVTLRCSSQSGHNTVSWYQQALGQGPQFIFQYYREEENGRGNFPPRFSGLQFPNYSSELNVNALELDDSALYLCASSYDRGGSETQYFGPGTRLLVL.

This clonotype was detected only a few times. This chain connects TRBV6-5 to TRBJ1-4; no reliable D call. The CDR3 loop spans 13 amino acids. Between the trimmed V and J ends, which lost 4 bases and 7 bases, there was a span of 10 bases. CDR1 is MNHEY, CDR2 SVGAGI, per germline. The DNA for the CDR3 is TGTGCCAGCAGTTTTGACCTGGGTGAAAAACTGTTTTTT. Its translation: CASSFDLGEKLFF.

The chain recombines TRBV19 with TRBJ2-1; 9 bases agree with TRBD1. With 4 bases clipped from V and 8 bases from J, the junction kept 12 bases outside the gene matches. The germline V gene has CDR1 LNHDA and CDR2 SQIVND (reference sequence). This CDR3 spans 16 amino acids. CDR3 nucleotide sequence: TGTGCCAGTAGTAGAGGGGGCAGGACAGGGGTGGATGAGCAGTTCTTC. Translating it yields CASSRGGRTGVDEQFF.

This clonotype was picked up many times. This chain joins TRBV5-6 and TRBJ2-7; D may be TRBD1 (6 bases). Trimming stripped 0 bases from V and 3 bases from J, with 13 bases between. Germline V gene lookup returns CDR1 SGHDT and CDR2 YYEEEE. The length of the CDR3 is 15 residues. This CDR3 reads CASSLAPQGNYEQYF. The CDR3 DNA sequence: TGTGCCAGCAGCTTGGCCCCACAGGGCAACTACGAGCAGTACTTC.